These 20 T cell receptor beta chains originate from one sample sequenced in a study of regulatory T cells in long-lasting Graves disease. Time point specified: newly diagnosed GD, antithyroid drugs for less than 3 months. The TCR library used RNA extracted from PBMCs. Sequencing libraries for TCR beta were prepared with iRepertoire HTBI primers and Arm-PCR of CDR3 regions. MiXCR, applied by TCRdb to the multiplex PCR reads, yields one record per CDR3 protein. In the table there are some 350,000 distinct CDR3 sequences, 16% of which are singletons. These records were also assigned to another study, of T cells in Graves' hyperthyroidism and ophthalmopathy.

Specimen: peripheral blood mononuclear cells (PBMCs), collected at new diagnosis, from a patient treated with antithyroid drugs. The receptors shown here come from a woman under 30 with Graves disease.

This clonotype was seen ten or more times. This chain connects TRBV20-1 to TRBJ2-2; D could derive from TRBD1 or TRBD2 (5 bases each). CDR1 and CDR2 (germline): DFQATT, SNEGSKA (reference sequence). The CDR3 runs 15 residues. Trimming cost V 0 bases and J 0 bases, with 8 bases left between them. CDR3 bases: TGCAGTGCTAGAGACAGGGAGCCGAACACCGGGGAGCTGTTTTTT. Protein sequence: CSARDREPNTGELFF.

This clonotype was recorded many times. The chain carries TRBV27 and TRBJ1-2; D is possibly TRBD1 (6 bases). This CDR3 has 13 amino acids. The germline V gene encodes CDR1 MNHEY and CDR2 SMNVEV (reference sequence). The V gene lost 3 bases and the J gene lost 5 bases, with 10 bases spanning the gap. The CDR3 DNA reads TGTGCCAGCAGTTTTACAGGGAGTTATGGCTACACCTTC. It translates to CASSFTGSYGYTF.

This clonotype was seen ten or more times. This rearrangement joins TRBV5-1 to TRBJ2-7; 12 bases align to TRBD2. Looked up from germline, CDR1 is SGHRS and CDR2 is YFSETQ. Unmatched junction bases numbered 9, after V lost 0 bases and J lost 2 bases. The CDR3 loop spans 18 amino acids. The CDR3 reads CASSLGTSGTLGPYEQYF. CDR3 DNA sequence: TGCGCCAGCAGCTTGGGGACTAGCGGGACACTGGGGCCCTACGAGCAGTACTTC.

This clonotype was seen at least ten times. V usage is TRBV20-1 and J usage is TRBJ1-4; D remains ambiguous. This CDR3 comprises 15 residues. The V gene's germline CDR1 is DFQATT and CDR2 SNEGSKA (reference sequence). V lost 3 bases and J 5 bases, leaving 16 bases between the germline ends. CDR3 sequence: CSASQRVRPNEKLFF. For the CDR3, the DNA is TGCAGTGCTAGTCAAAGGGTCCGCCCGAATGAAAAACTGTTTTTT.

There are many counts of this clonotype. The CDR3 DNA reads TGTGCCAGCGGGACCGCTTATAGCAATCAGCCCCAGCATTTT. Its protein is CASGTAYSNQPQHF. The chain joins TRBV6-1 to TRBJ1-5, with D possibly matching TRBD1 (5 bases). V was trimmed by 8 bases and J by 0 bases, leaving 11 bases between them. This CDR3 contains 14 residues. Germline CDR1 MNHNS, CDR2 SASEGT.

The chain recombines TRBV6-2 or TRBV6-3 with TRBJ1-1; no definite D call. The germline gives CDR1 MNHEY, CDR2 SVGEGT. V shed 5 bases and J shed 10 bases, with 20 bases lying between them. CDR3 size: 14 residues. The CDR3 region is CASSIHPRMGAAFF. For the CDR3, the DNA is TGTGCCAGCAGTATCCATCCTCGGATGGGCGCAGCTTTCTTT.

This clonotype was observed at least ten times. The chain is built from TRBV3-1 and TRBJ1-5, with TRBD1 matching over 7 bases. This CDR3 has 16 residues. Germline-derived CDR1 and CDR2 are LGHDT and YNNKEL (reference sequence). The trim removed 5 bases at V and 0 bases at J, leaving 7 bases unmatched. The CDR3 DNA reads TGTGCCAGCAGCACGGGGACAGCTGATAGCAATCAGCCCCAGCATTTT. Translating it yields CASSTGTADSNQPQHF.

This clonotype was counted many times. The chain has TRBV19 and TRBJ2-7, with 7 bases fitting TRBD1. V dropped 4 bases and J dropped 2; count of bases not matched to a gene: 8. Looked up from germline, CDR1 is LNHDA and CDR2 is SQIVND (reference sequence). This CDR3 is 15 amino acids long. The CDR3 DNA sequence: TGTGCCAGTAGTACCCCCGGGGACAGACCCTACGAGCAGTACTTC. As protein: CASSTPGDRPYEQYF.

A few counts support this clonotype. The J gene is TRBJ1-2, the V gene TRBV20-1; the D is unclear. Germline lookup yields CDR1 DFQATT and CDR2 SNEGSKA (reference sequence). The CDR3 has 13 residues. The ends were cut back, 6 bases at V and 8 bases at J, with 19 bases in the middle. This CDR3 is CSASGSRKGGYTF. The CDR3 nucleotides are TGCAGTGCCTCCGGAAGCCGCAAGGGCGGCTACACCTTC.

V usage is TRBV6-4 and J usage is TRBJ1-1; possible D gene TRBD1, 5 bases. Germline V lookup: CDR1 MRHNA, CDR2 SNTAGT. V was clipped by 4 bases and J by 3 bases, with 9 bases between them. The CDR3 has 13 residues. The CDR3 spells CASSAAGHTEAFF. The CDR3 coding sequence is TGTGCCAGCAGTGCCGCAGGGCACACTGAAGCTTTCTTT.

This clonotype showed up many times. The rearrangement joins TRBV7-9 to TRBJ2-7; D might be TRBD1 or TRBD2, each matching 5 bases. The ends were cut back, 2 bases at V and 2 bases at J, with 13 bases in the middle. There are 15 residues in the CDR3. The germline V gene encodes CDR1 SEHNR and CDR2 FQNEAQ (reference sequence). The CDR3 sequence: CASSLWGFDAYEQYF. Here the CDR3 DNA reads TGTGCCAGCAGCTTATGGGGGTTCGACGCCTACGAGCAGTACTTC. The whole variable domain, filled in from reference TRBV7-9 and TRBJ2-7, reads DTGVSQNPRHKITKRGQNVTFRCDPISEHNRLYWYRQTLGQGPEFLTYFQNEAQLEKSRLLSDRFSAERPKGSFSTLEIQRTEQGDSAMYLCASSLWGFDAYEQYFGPGTRLTVT.

This clonotype was observed many times. The gene calls are TRBV5-1 and TRBJ2-7; the match to TRBD2 covers 10 bases. The V and J ends lost 0 bases and 6 bases, in that order; junction bases with no gene match: 3. Germline assignment: CDR1 SGHRS and CDR2 YFSETQ. The CDR3 runs 14 residues. The CDR3 coding sequence is TGCGCCAGCAGCTTGGCCAGACTAGCGGGCGAGCAGTACTTC. Encoded protein: CASSLARLAGEQYF.

This clonotype was observed a single time. The rearrangement joins TRBV6-4 to TRBJ2-1; D unclear. The CDR3 runs 13 residues. Germline V lookup: CDR1 MRHNA, CDR2 SNTAGT. V was trimmed by 2 bases and J by 6 bases, leaving 8 bases between them. This CDR3 reads CASSDGEGNEQFF. CDR3 DNA sequence: TGTGCCAGCAGTGACGGGGAAGGCAATGAGCAGTTCTTC.

This clonotype has ten or more counts. The chain joins TRBV6-2 or TRBV6-3 to TRBJ2-7; D unclear. The CDR3 is 13 amino acids. Germline V gene sequence: CDR1 MNHEY, CDR2 SVGEGT. The germline V and J ends were trimmed by 5 bases and 9 bases, with 17 bases remaining between them. In DNA, the CDR3 is TGTGCCAGCAGTGCCGGGCCCAATAAAGGGCAGTACTTC. Translated: CASSAGPNKGQYF.

This clonotype appeared a few times. Since a much larger clone is just one base distant, this may be a read error. The V call is TRBV5-1, the J call TRBJ1-1, with D unresolved. CDR3 length equals 14 residues. In germline, CDR1 is SGHRS, CDR2 YFSETQ. Trimming cost V 3 bases and J 4 bases, with 13 bases left between them. CDR3 in amino acids: CASSSGDSSTEAFF. For the CDR3, the DNA is TGCGCCAGCAGCTCGGGAGACTCTAGCACTGAAGCTTTCTTT.

This clonotype was recorded many times. The chain couples TRBV12-3 or TRBV12-4 to TRBJ1-5; D is possibly TRBD1 (5 bases). CDR3 length equals 15 residues. V was cut by 5 bases and J by 3 bases, with 14 bases left in between. The CDR3 is CASSAGETPNQPQHF. CDR3 coding DNA: TGTGCCAGCAGTGCGGGGGAGACGCCCAATCAGCCCCAGCATTTT.

As regards this clonotype: Given a far larger clone just one base away, this is likely a sequencing read error. The rearrangement links TRBV7-3 to TRBJ2-1, with D possibly matching TRBD2 (6 bases). The germline V and J ends were trimmed by 5 bases and 13 bases, with 24 bases remaining between them. The length of the CDR3 is 15 residues. Germline V gene sequence: CDR1 SGHTA, CDR2 FQGTGA. The CDR3 loop reads CASSRTSGSGETQFF. The DNA of the CDR3 is TGTGCCAGCAGCCGCACCAGCGGGTCAGGAGAGACCCAGTTCTTC.

The V call is TRBV20-1, the J call TRBJ2-1; TRBD1 matches at 8 bases. This CDR3 region has 16 residues. Trimming took 6 bases from V and 4 from J; bases not matched to a gene: 14. Germline V gene sequence: CDR1 DFQATT, CDR2 SNEGSKA (reference sequence). CDR3 loop: CSARTGFGGTYNEQFF. CDR3 bases: TGCAGTGCCCGGACAGGGTTTGGGGGTACGTACAATGAGCAGTTCTTC.

This clonotype has a count of ten or more. The CDR3 region is CASSVAGWTEAFF. The CDR3 nucleotides are TGTGCCAGCAGTGTTGCGGGTTGGACTGAAGCTTTCTTT. J is TRBJ1-1 and V is TRBV6-1, with D unclear. The CDR3 contains 13 residues. Trimming cost V 4 bases and J 5 bases, with 11 bases left between them. The germline V gene encodes CDR1 MNHNS and CDR2 SASEGT.

This chain connects TRBV10-3 to TRBJ1-2; possible D gene TRBD1, 5 bases. The CDR3 spans 15 residues. V was clipped by 4 bases and J by 4 bases, with 16 bases between them. Germline assignment: CDR1 ENHRY and CDR2 SYGVKD. Here the CDR3 reads CAISVMEGQSYGYTF. CDR3 DNA sequence: TGTGCCATCAGTGTCATGGAGGGGCAGAGCTATGGCTACACCTTC.